This T cell receptor beta chain emerged from a study of molecular identifiers for immune sequencing clone quantification. Regarding the study as a whole: For highly expanded clones, sizes could be underestimated when identical TCR molecules share a barcode. In naive cells, clones above 20 RNA copies held under 1% of molecules, whereas in effector cells they held over 99%.

Previously described methods and listed TCR primers were employed for the bulk TCR libraries. TCRdb itself ran the PCR reads through MiXCR, one entry per CDR3 protein. The sample shows 9,500 to 15,000 distinct CDR3 sequences, 15% to 20% of them seen only once. Using a CD8+CD4-CCR7+CD45RA+ phenotype, naive CD8 T cells were sorted. The CDR3 is 13 amino acids. Germline loops: CDR1 KGHSH, CDR2 LQKENI. V gave up 6 bases and J gave up 3 bases, with 12 bases separating them. Concerning this clonotype: Its antigen is not known. This may be a read error, as it is one base from a much larger clone.

The receptor comes from a human donor in good health. Some libraries in this study had Jurkat cell RNA spiked in. J is TRBJ2-7 and V is TRBV18, with D perhaps TRBD1 (5 bases). Material: naive CD8+ T cells from blood, with Jurkat cell RNA spiked in. The subset denotes: FACS-sorted CD8+CD4-CCR7+CD45RA+ naive T cells. As DNA, the CDR3 is TGTGCCAGCTCCTCAGACAGCTACTACGAGCAGTACTTC. This codes for CASSSDSYYEQYF.